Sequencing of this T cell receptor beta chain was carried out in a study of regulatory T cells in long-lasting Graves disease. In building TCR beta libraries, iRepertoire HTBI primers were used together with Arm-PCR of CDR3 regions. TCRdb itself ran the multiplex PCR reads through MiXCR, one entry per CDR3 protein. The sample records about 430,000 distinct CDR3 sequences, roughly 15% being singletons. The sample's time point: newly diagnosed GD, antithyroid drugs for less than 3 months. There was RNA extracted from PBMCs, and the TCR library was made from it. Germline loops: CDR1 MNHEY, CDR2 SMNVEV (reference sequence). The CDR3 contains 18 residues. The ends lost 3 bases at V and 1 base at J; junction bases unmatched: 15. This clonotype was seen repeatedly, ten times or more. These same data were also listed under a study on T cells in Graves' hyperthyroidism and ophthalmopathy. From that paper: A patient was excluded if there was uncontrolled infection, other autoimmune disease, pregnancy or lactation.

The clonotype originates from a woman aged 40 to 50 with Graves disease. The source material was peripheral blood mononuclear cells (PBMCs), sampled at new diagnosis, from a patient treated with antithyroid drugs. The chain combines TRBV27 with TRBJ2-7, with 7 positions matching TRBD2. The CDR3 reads CASSFGSGGRLPSYEQYF. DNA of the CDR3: TGTGCCAGCAGTTTTGGCTCCGGCGGGAGACTACCTTCCTACGAGCAGTACTTC.